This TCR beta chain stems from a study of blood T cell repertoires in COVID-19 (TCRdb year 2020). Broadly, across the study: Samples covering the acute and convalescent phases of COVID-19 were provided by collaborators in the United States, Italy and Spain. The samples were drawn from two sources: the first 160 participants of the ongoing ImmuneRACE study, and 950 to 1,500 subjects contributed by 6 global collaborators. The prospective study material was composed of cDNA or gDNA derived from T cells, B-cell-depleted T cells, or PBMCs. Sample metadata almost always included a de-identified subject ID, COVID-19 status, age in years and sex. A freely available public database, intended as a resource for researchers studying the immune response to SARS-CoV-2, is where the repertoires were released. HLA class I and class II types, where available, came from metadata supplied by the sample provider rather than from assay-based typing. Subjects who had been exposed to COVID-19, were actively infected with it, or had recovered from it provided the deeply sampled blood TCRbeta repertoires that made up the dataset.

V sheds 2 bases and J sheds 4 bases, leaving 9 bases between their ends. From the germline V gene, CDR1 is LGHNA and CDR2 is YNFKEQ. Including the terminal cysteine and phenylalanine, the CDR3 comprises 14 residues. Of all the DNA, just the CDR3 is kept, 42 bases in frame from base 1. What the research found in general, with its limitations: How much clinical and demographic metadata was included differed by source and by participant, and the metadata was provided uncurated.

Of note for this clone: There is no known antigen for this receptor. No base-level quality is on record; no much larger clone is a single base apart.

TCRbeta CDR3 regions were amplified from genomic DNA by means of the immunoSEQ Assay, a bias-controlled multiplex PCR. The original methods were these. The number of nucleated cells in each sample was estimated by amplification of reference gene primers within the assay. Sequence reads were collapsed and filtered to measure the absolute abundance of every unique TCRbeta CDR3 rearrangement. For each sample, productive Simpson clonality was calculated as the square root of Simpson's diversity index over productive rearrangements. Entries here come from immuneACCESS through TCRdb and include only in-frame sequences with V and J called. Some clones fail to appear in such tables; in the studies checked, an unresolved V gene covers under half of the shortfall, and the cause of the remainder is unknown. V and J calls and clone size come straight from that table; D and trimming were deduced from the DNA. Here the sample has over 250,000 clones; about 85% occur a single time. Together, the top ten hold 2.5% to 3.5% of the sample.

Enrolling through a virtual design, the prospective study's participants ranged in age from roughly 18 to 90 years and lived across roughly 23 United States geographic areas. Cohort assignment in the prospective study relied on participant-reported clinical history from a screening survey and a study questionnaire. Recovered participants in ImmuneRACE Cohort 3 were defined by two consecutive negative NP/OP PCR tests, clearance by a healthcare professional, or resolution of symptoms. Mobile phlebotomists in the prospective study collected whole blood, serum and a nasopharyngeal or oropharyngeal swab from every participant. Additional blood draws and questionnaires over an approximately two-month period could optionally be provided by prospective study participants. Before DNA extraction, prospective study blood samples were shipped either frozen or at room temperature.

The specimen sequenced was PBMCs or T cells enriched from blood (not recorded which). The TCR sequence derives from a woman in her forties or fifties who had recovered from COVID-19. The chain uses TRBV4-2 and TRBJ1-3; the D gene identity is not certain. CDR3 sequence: CASSQNRRGNTIYF. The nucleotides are TGTGCCAGCAGCCAAAACAGAAGAGGAAACACCATATATTTT.